Below, 28 T cell receptor beta chains from the same sample are listed, as sequenced in a study of response to subunit inactivated influenza vaccine. TCRdb recomputed calls from the RT-PCR reads with MiXCR, one row per CDR3 protein. The sample consists of about 540,000 distinct CDR3 sequences, approximately 24% of them appearing once. This sample also belongs to another study, concerning T cells expressing NK-cell markers. That report notes: 5'RACE template switching with UMIs generated TCR beta cDNA.

The starting material was CD4+ T cells sorted from PBMCs, obtained roughly 12 days after vaccination. All receptors derive from a man over 45 who received an inactivated influenza vaccine.

This clonotype has more than one count but fewer than ten. The J gene is TRBJ1-2, the V gene TRBV6-1; 8 bases are shared with TRBD1. Trimming at V came to 6 bases and at J to 0 bases, leaving 6 bases not matched to a gene. CDR3 length: 15 amino acids. CDR1 and CDR2 (germline): MNHNS, SASEGT. This CDR3 is CASSWDRKANYGYTF. DNA for the CDR3: TGTGCCAGCAGCTGGGACAGGAAAGCTAACTATGGCTACACCTTC.

The V gene is TRBV20-1, the J gene TRBJ2-5; TRBD2 matches at 10 bases. This CDR3 spans 15 amino acids. CDR1 is DFQATT, CDR2 SNEGSKA, per germline (reference sequence). Unmatched junction bases numbered 12, after V lost 5 bases and J lost 6 bases. CDR3 region: CSAGPSLAGDKTQYF. The CDR3 DNA is TGCAGTGCTGGACCTAGTCTAGCGGGAGATAAGACCCAGTACTTC.

This clonotype was detected a few times. This sequence joins TRBV6-2 or TRBV6-3 and TRBJ2-3, with D unresolved. This CDR3 spans 12 amino acids. The V end was cut by 2 bases, the J end by 6 bases, with 6 bases between. Germline V CDR1 and CDR2: MNHEY, SVGEGT. The CDR3 spells CASSYVGDTQYF. DNA of the CDR3: TGTGCCAGCAGTTACGTGGGGGATACGCAGTATTTT.

This clonotype occurred a few times. This chain connects TRBV7-8 to TRBJ2-1; a possible D gene is TRBD1 (6 bases). The CDR3 is made up of 13 amino acids. The germline gives CDR1 SGHVS, CDR2 FQNEAQ. Between the trimmed V and J ends, which lost 4 bases and 9 bases, there was a span of 13 bases. CDR3 DNA: TGTGCCAGCAGCTACCAGGGGCAGGGTGAGCAGTTCTTC. Its translation: CASSYQGQGEQFF.

This clonotype was found a few times. This chain joins TRBV20-1 and TRBJ2-1; D is ambiguous. The germline V and J ends were trimmed by 6 bases and 8 bases, with 14 bases remaining between them. There are 12 residues in the CDR3. The V gene's germline CDR1 is DFQATT and CDR2 SNEGSKA (reference sequence). Written as DNA, the CDR3 is TGCAGTGCCCAAATTAGTGGATATGAGCAGTTCTTC. It yields the protein CSAQISGYEQFF.

V gene TRBV3-1 combines with J gene TRBJ2-1, with 7 bases identical to TRBD1. Losses at the gene ends were 2 bases for V and 16 bases for J; bases not matched to a gene: 8. This CDR3 contains 12 residues. CDR1 LGHDT and CDR2 YNNKEL come from the germline V gene (reference sequence). The CDR3 is CASSQTRGLQFF. In DNA form, the CDR3 reads TGTGCCAGCAGCCAAACTAGGGGGCTACAATTCTTC.

This clonotype appeared a few times. J is TRBJ1-1 and V is TRBV3-1, with a tentative D call TRBD1 (5 bases). The CDR3 sequence is 14 residues long. Germline V gives CDR1 LGHDT, CDR2 YNNKEL (reference sequence). Trimming stripped 8 bases from V and 1 base from J, with 14 bases between. The CDR3 coding sequence is TGTGCCAGCGGAGGGGAAAGGAAGAACACTGAAGCTTTCTTT. Translated: CASGGERKNTEAFF. The whole variable domain, filled in from reference TRBV3-1 and TRBJ1-1, reads DTAVSQTPKYLVTQMGNDKSIKCEQNLGHDTMYWYKQDSKKFLKIMFSYNNKELIINETVPNRFSPKSPDKAHLNLHINSLELGDSAVYFCASGGERKNTEAFFGQGTRLTVV.

The rearrangement uses TRBV5-1 and TRBJ1-3; maybe TRBD1 (5 bases). The V and J ends lost 3 bases and 0 bases respectively, with 7 bases between them. The V gene's germline CDR1 is SGHRS and CDR2 YFSETQ. This CDR3 region has 14 residues. This CDR3 is CASSSGTSGNTIYF. The CDR3 DNA follows: TGCGCCAGCAGCTCCGGGACCTCTGGAAACACCATATATTTT.

The V and J genes are TRBV6-1 and TRBJ2-1; perhaps TRBD2 as D (6 bases). Trimming took off 5 bases at V and 7 bases at J, with 18 bases between the two ends. Per the germline V gene, CDR1 is MNHNS and CDR2 is SASEGT. The length of the CDR3 is 15 residues. The CDR3 loop is CASSPLGSAGNEQFF. The CDR3 bases are TGTGCCAGCAGTCCCCTCGGAAGCGCGGGGAATGAGCAGTTCTTC.

This clonotype was counted only a few times. This chain connects TRBV20-1 to TRBJ1-5; D is uncertain. The germline V gene encodes CDR1 DFQATT and CDR2 SNEGSKA (reference sequence). This CDR3 comprises 13 residues. The ends were cut back, 1 base at V and 1 base at J, with 5 bases in the middle. The CDR3, as DNA: TGCAGTGCTAGAGGAAAGAGCAATCAGCCCCAGCATTTT. Its translation is CSARGKSNQPQHF.

The chain joins TRBV6-1 to TRBJ2-7, with D perhaps TRBD2 (7 bases). V was shortened by 6 bases and J by 0 bases, with 27 bases between the two germline ends. Germline CDR1 MNHNS, CDR2 SASEGT. The CDR3 runs 19 residues. CDR3 sequence reads: CASSPSSGASGHGSYEQYF. The CDR3 region has the DNA TGTGCCAGCAGCCCCAGTTCGGGGGCTAGCGGCCACGGCTCCTACGAGCAGTACTTC.

This clonotype was counted a single time. The chain carries TRBV6-4 and TRBJ2-3; a possible D gene is TRBD2 (7 bases). The CDR3 runs to 16 residues. Germline assignment: CDR1 MRHNA and CDR2 SNTAGT. V lost 4 bases and J 4 bases, leaving 18 bases between the germline ends. This CDR3 is CASSALGGGPADTQYF. The CDR3 DNA follows: TGTGCCAGCAGTGCCTTGGGCGGGGGCCCCGCAGATACGCAGTATTTT.

This chain connects TRBV20-1 to TRBJ2-7, with a tentative D call TRBD2 (6 bases). This CDR3 comprises 13 residues. The V gene's germline CDR1 is DFQATT and CDR2 SNEGSKA (reference sequence). Trimming pared 4 bases from V and 0 bases from J, leaving 10 bases between. CDR3 bases: TGCAGTGCTAAGGCCGGGAGCTCCTACGAGCAGTACTTC. This codes for CSAKAGSSYEQYF.

There are a few counts of this clonotype. V and J are TRBV7-2 and TRBJ1-5; D is ambiguous. This CDR3 has 15 amino acids. V was trimmed by 3 bases and J by 0 bases, leaving 9 bases between them. The germline V gene has CDR1 SGHTA and CDR2 FQGNSA. CDR3 residues: CASSFASISNQPQHF. CDR3 DNA: TGTGCCAGCAGCTTTGCGTCAATTAGCAATCAGCCCCAGCATTTT.

This chain uses TRBV25-1 with TRBJ1-2; the match to TRBD1 covers 7 bases. The CDR3 spans 15 residues. Germline loops: CDR1 MGHDK, CDR2 SYGVNS. Trimming cost V 2 bases and J 7 bases; bases outside gene matches: 10. CDR3 DNA: TGTGCCAGCAGTGAAAACACCGGGACAGTTGGTGGCTACACCTTC. It translates to CASSENTGTVGGYTF.

This clonotype was seen a few times. The gene calls are TRBV27 and TRBJ1-5; TRBD1 is a possible D gene (6 bases). This CDR3 comprises 15 residues. Trimming cost V 2 bases and J 6 bases, with 14 bases left between them. In germline, CDR1 is MNHEY, CDR2 SMNVEV (reference sequence). The CDR3, as DNA: TGTGCCAGCAGTTTAGAGGGGGGGGTGGGTCAGCCCCAGCATTTT. Encoded protein: CASSLEGGVGQPQHF.

This clonotype was detected a few times. The chain recombines TRBV3-1 with TRBJ1-1; D is ambiguous. The V gene lost 7 bases and the J gene lost 2 bases, with 17 bases spanning the gap. The germline gives CDR1 LGHDT, CDR2 YNNKEL (reference sequence). The CDR3 has 15 residues. Here the CDR3 reads CASTPTGGSNTEAFF. The CDR3 region has the DNA TGTGCCAGCACCCCGACGGGAGGAAGCAACACTGAAGCTTTCTTT.

The rearrangement uses TRBV12-3 or TRBV12-4 and TRBJ1-1; D is unclear. The CDR3 loop spans 12 amino acids. V was clipped by 6 bases and J by 3 bases, with 8 bases between them. The CDR3 loop is CASRNTYTEAFF. The CDR3 DNA follows: TGTGCCAGCAGGAACACATACACTGAAGCTTTCTTT.

This clonotype was detected only a few times. The chain is built from TRBV20-1 and TRBJ1-5; the D is unclear. The CDR3 loop spans 12 amino acids. V was clipped by 7 bases and J by 5 bases, with 12 bases between them. Germline assignment: CDR1 DFQATT and CDR2 SNEGSKA (reference sequence). CDR3 loop: CSGAPWDQPQHF. Written as DNA, the CDR3 is TGCAGTGGCGCACCTTGGGATCAGCCCCAGCATTTT.

In its sample, this clonotype was seen a few times. The chain has TRBV29-1 and TRBJ2-3; the D is unclear. The CDR3 sequence is 12 residues long. From germline, CDR1 is SQVTM and CDR2 ANQGSEA. The V end was cut by 4 bases, the J end by 1 base, with 6 bases between. The CDR3 region has the DNA TGCAGCGTTGTCAAGGGCACAGATACGCAGTATTTT. It specifies CSVVKGTDTQYF.

The chain combines TRBV24-1 with TRBJ2-5, with a weak D call TRBD2 (6 bases). This CDR3 region has 15 residues. V was shortened by 3 bases and J by 4 bases, with 14 bases between the two germline ends. Germline CDR1 reads KGHDR; CDR2 reads SFDVKD. The CDR3 reads CATSDPGSPGETQYF. DNA for the CDR3: TGTGCCACCAGTGATCCCGGGAGCCCAGGAGAGACCCAGTACTTC.

The gene calls are TRBV7-6 and TRBJ1-4; 8 nucleotides agree with TRBD1. CDR1 is SGHVS and CDR2 is FNYEAQ in the germline V gene. CDR3 length equals 16 residues. With 3 bases clipped from V and 2 bases from J, the junction kept 5 bases outside the gene matches. As DNA, the CDR3 is TGTGCCAGCAGCTTCCAACAGGGGGGCACTAATGAAAAACTGTTTTTT. This codes for CASSFQQGGTNEKLFF.

In this sample, this clonotype turned up many times. The chain joins TRBV2 to TRBJ2-7, with D possibly TRBD2 on 5 matching bases. V shed 8 bases and J shed 4 bases, with 15 bases lying between them. Germline-derived CDR1 and CDR2 are SNHLY and FYNNEI. CDR3 size: 13 residues. Written as DNA, the CDR3 is TGTGCCAGCGATGCAGGACGGGAATACGAGCAGTACTTC. It is translated as CASDAGREYEQYF.

This clonotype appeared a few times. The rearrangement links TRBV4-2 to TRBJ2-5; D possibly corresponds to TRBD1 (5 bases). The germline CDR1 and CDR2 sequences are LGHNA and YNFKEQ. V lost 1 base and J 1 base, leaving 7 bases between the germline ends. This CDR3 is built from 14 residues. Here the CDR3 DNA reads TGTGCCAGCAGCCAAGCAAGGGGCCAAGAGACCCAGTACTTC. Translated: CASSQARGQETQYF.

The chain recombines TRBV6-2 or TRBV6-3 with TRBJ2-1; 7 positions match TRBD2. With 2 bases clipped from V and 4 bases from J, the junction kept 5 bases outside the gene matches. Germline CDR1 and CDR2: MNHEY and SVGEGT. The CDR3 contains 15 residues. This chain's CDR3 is CASSYGLAEYNEQFF. The CDR3 DNA is TGTGCCAGCAGTTACGGGCTAGCGGAATACAATGAGCAGTTCTTC.

CDR3 in amino acids: CASKIVDRGQAGKTDTQYF. CDR3 nucleotides: TGTGCCAGCAAAATCGTCGACAGGGGGCAAGCGGGAAAGACAGATACGCAGTATTTT. This sequence joins TRBV21-1 and TRBJ2-3; the table's D call, TRBD1, was not checked against the DNA. TRBV21-1 is termed a pseudogene. The CDR3 runs 19 residues.

The CDR3 nucleotides are TGTGCCAGCAATTGGTCGGGTAGCCGCCTCCACTTT. Translation gives CASNWSGSRLHF. The chain recombines TRBV12-3 or TRBV12-4 with TRBJ1-6, with D uncertain. V shed 7 bases and J shed 15 bases, with 16 bases lying between them. CDR3 length equals 12 residues.

This clonotype has just a few counts. The rearrangement joins TRBV6-1 to TRBJ2-7; 10 bases agree with TRBD2. With V trimmed by 6 bases and J by 2 bases, 4 bases remained unmatched. The CDR3 is 14 residues long. Germline V gene sequence: CDR1 MNHNS, CDR2 SASEGT. The CDR3 region has the DNA TGTGCCAGCAGCCCTAGCGGGAGCCCCTACGAGCAGTACTTC. This sequence encodes CASSPSGSPYEQYF.